Listed here is a single TCR beta chain. Assay: immunoSEQ multiplex PCR; the TCRdb copy retains only in-frame clones and omits some. The data contain fewer than 200,000 clones, roughly four fifths of them seen just once; the ten biggest clones take up 7.7%. This entry is derived from a study of blood T cell repertoires in COVID-19. Background on the study: Samples representing acute and convalescent COVID-19 were sourced from the United States, Italy and Spain. PBMCs, B-cell-depleted T cells, or T cells were the source of the cDNA or gDNA that made up the material.

The CDR3 spans 15 residues. The ends lost 7 bases at V and 4 bases at J; junction bases unmatched: 4. The germline V gene has CDR1 SNHLY and CDR2 FYNNEI. The rearrangement joins TRBV2 to TRBJ2-2; 12 positions agree with TRBD2. This TCR was sampled from a man aged 35 to 55 who had recovered from COVID-19. Sequenced: peripheral blood. CDR3 residues: CASMTSGSLTGELFF. As DNA, the CDR3 is TGTGCCAGCATGACTAGCGGGAGTCTCACCGGGGAGCTGTTTTTT.